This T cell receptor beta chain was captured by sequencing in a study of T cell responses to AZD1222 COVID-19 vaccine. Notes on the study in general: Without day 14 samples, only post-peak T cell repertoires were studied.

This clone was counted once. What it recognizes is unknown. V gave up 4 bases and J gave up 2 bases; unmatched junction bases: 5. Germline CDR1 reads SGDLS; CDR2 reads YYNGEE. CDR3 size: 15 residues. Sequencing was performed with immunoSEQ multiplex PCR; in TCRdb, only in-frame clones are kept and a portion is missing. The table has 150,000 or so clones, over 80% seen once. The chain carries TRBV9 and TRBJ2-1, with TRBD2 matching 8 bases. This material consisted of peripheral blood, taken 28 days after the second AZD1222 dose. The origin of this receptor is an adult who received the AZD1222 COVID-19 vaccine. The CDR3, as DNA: TGTGCCAGCAGCACCAGCGGGAGCGCCTACAATGAGCAGTTCTTC. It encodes CASSTSGSAYNEQFF.